This TCR beta chain was sequenced during a study of technical replicates of blood from several donors. The data were produced by immunoSEQ multiplex PCR, yet TCRdb's version contains in-frame clones alone and is incomplete. The repertoire holds 44,000 or so clones, with approximately 90% as singletons. The germline V gene encodes CDR1 SGHAT and CDR2 FQNNGV. V was shortened by 0 bases and J by 7 bases, with 9 bases between the two germline ends. CDR3 size: 13 residues. The TCR originated in a human donor in good health. Some clones in this sample may be carry-over from other donors' samples. Sequencing was done on a sample of PBMCs. This chain connects TRBV11-2 to TRBJ2-5; possible D gene TRBD2, 6 bases. The CDR3: CASSLDLSGTQYF. DNA for the CDR3: TGTGCCAGCAGCTTAGATCTTAGCGGGACCCAGTACTTC.